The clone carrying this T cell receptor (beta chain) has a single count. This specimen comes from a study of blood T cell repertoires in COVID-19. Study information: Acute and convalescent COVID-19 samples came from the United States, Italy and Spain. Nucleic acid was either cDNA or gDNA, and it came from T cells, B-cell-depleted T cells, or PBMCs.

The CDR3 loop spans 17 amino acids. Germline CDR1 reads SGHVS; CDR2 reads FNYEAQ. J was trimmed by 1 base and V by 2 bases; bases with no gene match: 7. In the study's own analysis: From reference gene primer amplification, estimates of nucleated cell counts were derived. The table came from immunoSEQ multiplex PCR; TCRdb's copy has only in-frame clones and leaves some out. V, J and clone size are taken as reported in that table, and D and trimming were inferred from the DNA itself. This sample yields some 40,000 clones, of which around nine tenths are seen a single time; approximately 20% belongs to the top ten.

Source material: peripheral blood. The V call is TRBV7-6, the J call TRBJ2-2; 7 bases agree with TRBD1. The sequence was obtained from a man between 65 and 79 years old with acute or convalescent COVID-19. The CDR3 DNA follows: TGTGCCAGCAGCTTAACTTCCGGGACAGAGAACACCGGGGAGCTGTTTTTT. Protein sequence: CASSLTSGTENTGELFF.